This is a list of T cell receptor beta chains from one sample in a study of cytomegalovirus exposure and HLA in healthy donors. Measured with immunoSEQ multiplex PCR; TCRdb has only the in-frame clones, and not every one. The sample has about 130,000 clones; roughly four fifths are singletons. Sequenced input: PBMCs. These receptors originate from a man younger than 45 in good health and CMV-seronegative. Both conserved end residues are part of each CDR3. D genes are given only for firm matches. Rows give clone size only sometimes, using once, few, many, or a class for an expanded clone.

>TRBJ2-4|NA|TRBV11-1|NA
CASSRSRTGSENIQYF
TGTGCCAGCAGCCGATCTCGCACAGGGTCAGAAAACATTCAGTACTTC
>TRBJ2-3|TRBD2|TRBV9|NA
CASGSVTSGSSFTQYF
TGTGCCAGCGGGTCGGTGACTAGCGGGAGTTCGTTTACGCAGTATTTT
>TRBJ2-5|TRBD2|TRBV7-9|NA
CGSRTSGKETQYF
TGTGGGTCCAGGACTAGCGGGAAAGAGACCCAGTACTTC
>TRBJ2-2|NA|TRBV10-3|NA
CAIMGIRANTGELFF
TGTGCCATCATGGGTATCAGGGCCAACACCGGGGAGCTGTTTTTT
>TRBJ1-1|NA|TRBV19|NA
CASSEQGWTEAFF
TGTGCCAGTAGTGAACAGGGTTGGACTGAAGCTTTCTTT
>TRBJ1-4|NA|TRBV19|NA
CASSIGGSANEKLFF
TGTGCCAGTAGTATAGGCGGGTCGGCTAATGAAAAACTGTTTTTT
>TRBJ2-1|TRBD1|TRBV15|NA
CATSRDWDRGGNNEQFF
TGTGCCACCAGCAGAGATTGGGACAGGGGAGGGAACAATGAGCAGTTCTTC
>TRBJ2-2|NA|TRBV15|NA
CATSRSGRANTGELFF
TGTGCCACCAGCAGGTCGGGCAGGGCGAACACCGGGGAGCTGTTTTTT
>TRBJ2-5|TRBD2|TRBV29-1|once
CSVKQRDVWETQYF
TGCAGCGTTAAGCAGCGGGACGTATGGGAGACCCAGTACTTC
>TRBJ1-4|NA|TRBV7-9|NA
CASSGQSTNEKLFF
TGTGCCAGTTCTGGACAGTCAACTAATGAAAAACTGTTTTTT
>TRBJ2-3|TRBD2|TRBV5-5|NA
CASSQSSGLGDTQYF
TGTGCCAGCAGTCAATCTAGCGGCCTCGGAGATACGCAGTATTTT
>TRBJ2-5|NA|TRBV29-1|NA
CSVDGGEETQYF
TGCAGCGTGGATGGAGGAGAAGAGACCCAGTACTTC
>TRBJ2-3|NA|TRBV27|NA
CASSLREMGTDTQYF
TGTGCCAGCAGTTTACGGGAGATGGGCACAGATACGCAGTATTTT
>TRBJ2-3|TRBD2|TRBV7-3|NA
CASSLGLAGSTDTQYF
TGTGCCAGCAGCCTGGGACTAGCGGGGAGCACAGATACGCAGTATTTT
>TRBJ1-2|NA|TRBV5-1|NA
CASSFFGRGDGYTF
TGCGCCAGCAGCTTTTTTGGCAGGGGAGATGGCTACACCTTC
>TRBJ1-2|TRBD1|TRBV4-1|few
CASSPAGTGRRYGYTF
TGCGCCAGCAGCCCGGCCGGGACAGGAAGGCGCTATGGCTACACCTTC
>TRBJ2-1|TRBD2|TRBV6-6|NA
CASSYSLAGYNEQFF
TGTGCCAGCAGTTACTCGCTAGCGGGATACAATGAGCAGTTCTTC
>TRBJ2-3|TRBD1|TRBV27|NA
CASSPPTGVSTDTQYF
TGTGCCAGCAGTCCCCCAACAGGGGTGTCCACAGATACGCAGTATTTT
>TRBJ2-7|NA|TRBV9|few
CASSVDGDRTYEQYF
TGTGCCAGCAGCGTAGACGGAGACCGAACCTACGAGCAGTACTTC
>TRBJ1-4|NA|TRBV6-1|few
CASSEHSANEKLFF
TGTGCCAGCAGTGAACATTCAGCTAATGAAAAACTGTTTTTT
>TRBJ1-1|TRBD1|TRBV6-1|NA
CASSERWQGGPNTEAFF
TGTGCCAGCAGTGAACGGTGGCAGGGGGGTCCGAACACTGAAGCTTTCTTT
>TRBJ2-3|TRBD2|TRBV5-4|NA
CASSLKLAGSTDTQYF
TGTGCCAGCAGCTTAAAACTAGCGGGAAGCACAGATACGCAGTATTTT
>TRBJ1-1|NA|TRBV30|NA
CALENNRNTEAFF
TGTGCCTTGGAAAATAACAGGAACACTGAAGCTTTCTTT
>TRBJ1-1|NA|TRBV6-1|NA
CASSRREGGITEAFF
TGTGCCAGCAGCCGACGGGAGGGTGGGATCACTGAAGCTTTCTTT
>TRBJ2-1|TRBD1|TRBV19|once
CASSIMGQGAGEQFF
TGTGCCAGTAGTATAATGGGACAGGGGGCCGGTGAGCAGTTCTTC
>TRBJ1-2|NA|TRBV2|NA
CASRDTGIRGYTF
TGTGCCAGCAGGGATACAGGGATTAGAGGCTACACCTTC
>TRBJ2-3|TRBD1|TRBV30|NA
CASGQGTDTQYF
TGTGCCTCCGGACAGGGCACAGATACGCAGTATTTT
>TRBJ2-1|TRBD2|TRBV19|NA
CASSLAGDPGHYNEQFF
TGTGCCAGTTCACTAGCGGGAGATCCGGGGCACTACAATGAGCAGTTCTTC
>TRBJ2-7|TRBD2|TRBV9|NA
CASSVAPGLAVYEQYF
TGTGCCAGCAGCGTAGCGCCGGGACTAGCGGTCTACGAGCAGTACTTC
>TRBJ2-5|TRBD1|TRBV7-9|once
CASSSPLPDRGKEETQYF
TGTGCCAGCAGCTCCCCCCTCCCGGACAGGGGGAAGGAAGAGACCCAGTACTTC
>TRBJ2-7|NA|TRBV2|NA
CATYKQGISYEQYF
TGTGCCACCTATAAGCAGGGGATCTCCTACGAGCAGTACTTC